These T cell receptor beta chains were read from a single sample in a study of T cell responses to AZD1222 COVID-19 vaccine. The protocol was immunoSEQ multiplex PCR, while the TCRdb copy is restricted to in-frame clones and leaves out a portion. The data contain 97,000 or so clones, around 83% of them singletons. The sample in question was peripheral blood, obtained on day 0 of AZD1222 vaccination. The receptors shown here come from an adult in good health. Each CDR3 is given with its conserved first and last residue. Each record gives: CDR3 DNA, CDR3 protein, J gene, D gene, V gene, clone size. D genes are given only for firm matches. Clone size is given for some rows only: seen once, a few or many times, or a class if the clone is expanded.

cdr3_nt: TGTGCCAGCAGTCCCCTGGGAGGGGGACAGTTCTTC
cdr3_aa: CASSPLGGGQFF
j_call: TRBJ2-1
d_call: -
v_call: TRBV6-2/TRBV6-3
clone_size: few

cdr3_nt: TGTGCCAGCAGCCCAGGGGCTTTTGTCAGGGGGCGGTCTGGCTACACCTTC
cdr3_aa: CASSPGAFVRGRSGYTF
j_call: TRBJ1-2
d_call: TRBD1
v_call: TRBV28
clone_size: -

cdr3_nt: TGTGCCAGCAGCCGGGATCTCTACGAGCAGTACTTC
cdr3_aa: CASSRDLYEQYF
j_call: TRBJ2-7
d_call: -
v_call: TRBV11-2
clone_size: -

cdr3_nt: TGTGCCAGCAGTTTATTGAGCCCAGGGAGTGCTAATTCACCCCTCCACTTT
cdr3_aa: CASSLLSPGSANSPLHF
j_call: TRBJ1-6
d_call: -
v_call: TRBV27
clone_size: medium-sized

cdr3_nt: TGTGCCAGCACGTTTGCGGGAGTACCCAATGAGCAGTTCTTC
cdr3_aa: CASTFAGVPNEQFF
j_call: TRBJ2-1
d_call: TRBD2
v_call: TRBV6-5
clone_size: -

cdr3_nt: TGTGCCAGCAGCTTAGCGCAACTAGCGGGAAGCACAGATACGCAGTATTTT
cdr3_aa: CASSLAQLAGSTDTQYF
j_call: TRBJ2-3
d_call: TRBD2
v_call: TRBV7-8
clone_size: -

cdr3_nt: TGTGCCAGCAGCACACCTGGGACTAGTGGGATCGGGGAGCTGTTTTTT
cdr3_aa: CASSTPGTSGIGELFF
j_call: TRBJ2-2
d_call: TRBD2
v_call: TRBV5-6
clone_size: -

cdr3_nt: TGCAGCGCTGATCTGGGTCCGATGAACACTGAAGCTTTCTTT
cdr3_aa: CSADLGPMNTEAFF
j_call: TRBJ1-1
d_call: -
v_call: TRBV29-1
clone_size: -

cdr3_nt: TGTGCCAGCAGCCGAAACCCAGGGGGCTATGGCTACACCTTC
cdr3_aa: CASSRNPGGYGYTF
j_call: TRBJ1-2
d_call: TRBD1
v_call: TRBV6-5
clone_size: -

cdr3_nt: TGTGCCAGCAGCTTAGGCCCGGGGGATGAGCAGTTCTTC
cdr3_aa: CASSLGPGDEQFF
j_call: TRBJ2-1
d_call: -
v_call: TRBV7-2
clone_size: once

cdr3_nt: TGTGCCTGGAGTGTGTCCAGGGACGAGCAGTACTTC
cdr3_aa: CAWSVSRDEQYF
j_call: TRBJ2-7
d_call: -
v_call: TRBV30
clone_size: -

cdr3_nt: TGTGCCAGCAGCCTCGCAGTTCTTGAAGCTTTCTTT
cdr3_aa: CASSLAVLEAFF
j_call: TRBJ1-1
d_call: -
v_call: TRBV6-5
clone_size: -

cdr3_nt: TGTGCCAGAAGCTTGGTATGGGAGGCGGGGGGGCGAGACACCGGGGAGCTGTTTTTT
cdr3_aa: CARSLVWEAGGRDTGELFF
j_call: TRBJ2-2
d_call: TRBD2
v_call: TRBV5-3
clone_size: -

cdr3_nt: TGTGCCGGAGGAAGTGGGCAGGTGGCCGAGACCCAGTACTTC
cdr3_aa: CAGGSGQVAETQYF
j_call: TRBJ2-5
d_call: -
v_call: TRBV6-5
clone_size: -

cdr3_nt: TGTGCCAGCGCGGAGGCCCTCGGGTCACCCCTCCACTTT
cdr3_aa: CASAEALGSPLHF
j_call: TRBJ1-6
d_call: -
v_call: TRBV12-3/TRBV12-4
clone_size: once

cdr3_nt: TGTGCCAGTACGGGACAGGGCAGCCGGAGCACTGAAGCTTTCTTT
cdr3_aa: CASTGQGSRSTEAFF
j_call: TRBJ1-1
d_call: TRBD1
v_call: TRBV6-5
clone_size: -

cdr3_nt: TGTGCCTGGAGTGTATTTACTGGGGGCAATCAGCCCCAGCATTTT
cdr3_aa: CAWSVFTGGNQPQHF
j_call: TRBJ1-5
d_call: -
v_call: TRBV30
clone_size: once

cdr3_nt: TGTGCCAGCTCACCACGTGTTTTAGGGAAAAAAGGCTACGAGCAGTACTTC
cdr3_aa: CASSPRVLGKKGYEQYF
j_call: TRBJ2-7
d_call: -
v_call: TRBV18
clone_size: -

cdr3_nt: TGCGCCAGCAGCTTGGTAGCGGCCCCGGGGGAGACCCAGTACTTC
cdr3_aa: CASSLVAAPGETQYF
j_call: TRBJ2-5
d_call: -
v_call: TRBV5-1
clone_size: -

cdr3_nt: TGCGCCAGCAGCCTCCAACCGGGACAGGTCTACAATGAGCAGTTCTTC
cdr3_aa: CASSLQPGQVYNEQFF
j_call: TRBJ2-1
d_call: TRBD1
v_call: TRBV5-1
clone_size: -

cdr3_nt: TGTGCCAGCAGTTGGGCTGGTAGCTCCTACAATGAGCAGTTCTTC
cdr3_aa: CASSWAGSSYNEQFF
j_call: TRBJ2-1
d_call: -
v_call: TRBV27
clone_size: once

cdr3_nt: TGTGCCAGCAGTTACGGGTCCGGGACAGGCTACGAGCAGTACTTC
cdr3_aa: CASSYGSGTGYEQYF
j_call: TRBJ2-7
d_call: TRBD1
v_call: TRBV6-5
clone_size: -

cdr3_nt: TGCGCCAGCAGCCAAGAGGACAGGAGCAATTCACCCCTCCACTTT
cdr3_aa: CASSQEDRSNSPLHF
j_call: TRBJ1-6
d_call: TRBD1
v_call: TRBV4-3
clone_size: -

cdr3_nt: TGTGCCAGCAGTTACGTACCCGGGACTAGCGAGTCCTACAATGAGCAGTTCTTC
cdr3_aa: CASSYVPGTSESYNEQFF
j_call: TRBJ2-1
d_call: TRBD2
v_call: TRBV6-2/TRBV6-3
clone_size: -

cdr3_nt: TGTGCCAGCAGCTTCCGACAGGTAAATCAGCCCCAGCATTTT
cdr3_aa: CASSFRQVNQPQHF
j_call: TRBJ1-5
d_call: -
v_call: TRBV5-8
clone_size: -

cdr3_nt: TGCGCCAGCAGCTTAGGTCCCCGGGGCCCCTACGAGCAGTACTTC
cdr3_aa: CASSLGPRGPYEQYF
j_call: TRBJ2-7
d_call: -
v_call: TRBV5-1
clone_size: -

cdr3_nt: TGTGCCAGCACCGGGGGAGGCGGTCAGCCCCAGCATTTT
cdr3_aa: CASTGGGGQPQHF
j_call: TRBJ1-5
d_call: -
v_call: TRBV12-3/TRBV12-4
clone_size: -

cdr3_nt: TGTGCCTGGAGTGTACCGAACGAGCAGTACTTC
cdr3_aa: CAWSVPNEQYF
j_call: TRBJ2-7
d_call: -
v_call: TRBV30
clone_size: -

cdr3_nt: TGTGCCAGCAGCCCGGGACCCAACTACGAGCAGTACTTC
cdr3_aa: CASSPGPNYEQYF
j_call: TRBJ2-7
d_call: -
v_call: TRBV7-6
clone_size: -

cdr3_nt: TGTGCCACCAGGGACAAACTCTCTAGCACAGATACGCAGTATTTT
cdr3_aa: CATRDKLSSTDTQYF
j_call: TRBJ2-3
d_call: -
v_call: TRBV15
clone_size: -

cdr3_nt: TGTGCCAGCAGTTACTCGGCTAGCGGGAGCAATGAGCAGTTCTTC
cdr3_aa: CASSYSASGSNEQFF
j_call: TRBJ2-1
d_call: TRBD2
v_call: TRBV6-6
clone_size: -

cdr3_nt: TGTGCCAGCAGCTTAGACAGGGTAACTGAAGCTTTCTTT
cdr3_aa: CASSLDRVTEAFF
j_call: TRBJ1-1
d_call: TRBD1
v_call: TRBV28
clone_size: -

cdr3_nt: TGCGCCAGCAGCCACAATTTTGGGGGCGGAAACACCATATATTTT
cdr3_aa: CASSHNFGGGNTIYF
j_call: TRBJ1-3
d_call: -
v_call: TRBV4-1
clone_size: -

cdr3_nt: TGTGCCTGGAGTGTAGTGGTCAGGGGGCCGTTCTTC
cdr3_aa: CAWSVVVRGPFF
j_call: TRBJ2-1
d_call: TRBD1
v_call: TRBV30
clone_size: -

cdr3_nt: TGTGCCAGCAGCTTAGATCGGGAACGAATCACAGATACGCAGTATTTT
cdr3_aa: CASSLDRERITDTQYF
j_call: TRBJ2-3
d_call: -
v_call: TRBV11-2
clone_size: -

cdr3_nt: TGTGCCAGCAGCCTTCGGACAGAGATCAATGAAAAACTGTTTTTT
cdr3_aa: CASSLRTEINEKLFF
j_call: TRBJ1-4
d_call: -
v_call: TRBV7-9
clone_size: -

cdr3_nt: TGTGCCAGCAGTTACACGGAGCAGGGGGTAGGCGAGCAGTACTTC
cdr3_aa: CASSYTEQGVGEQYF
j_call: TRBJ2-7
d_call: TRBD1
v_call: TRBV6-2/TRBV6-3
clone_size: -

cdr3_nt: TGCAGCGTTTATACAAACTACGAGCAGTACTTC
cdr3_aa: CSVYTNYEQYF
j_call: TRBJ2-7
d_call: -
v_call: TRBV29-1
clone_size: few

cdr3_nt: TGCGCCAGCAGTCAATCTCCACTGACAGGGACGCAAGAGACCCAGTACTTC
cdr3_aa: CASSQSPLTGTQETQYF
j_call: TRBJ2-5
d_call: TRBD1
v_call: TRBV23-1
clone_size: -

cdr3_nt: TGTGCCAGCAGCCCGCGTAACGGTAACTATGGCTACACCTTC
cdr3_aa: CASSPRNGNYGYTF
j_call: TRBJ1-2
d_call: -
v_call: TRBV7-9
clone_size: few

cdr3_nt: TGTGCCAGCAGCCCTCGTTCGGGGGCAGGACTTCGTCAAGATACGCAGTATTTT
cdr3_aa: CASSPRSGAGLRQDTQYF
j_call: TRBJ2-3
d_call: -
v_call: TRBV7-9
clone_size: -

cdr3_nt: TGCGCCAGCAGCTTCGAGGCGTCCAACGAGCAGTACTTC
cdr3_aa: CASSFEASNEQYF
j_call: TRBJ2-7
d_call: -
v_call: TRBV5-1
clone_size: large

cdr3_nt: TGTGCCAGCAGCTTAGAAGGGGGACTAGCCAAAAACATTCAGTACTTC
cdr3_aa: CASSLEGGLAKNIQYF
j_call: TRBJ2-4
d_call: -
v_call: TRBV11-2
clone_size: few

cdr3_nt: TGTGCCAGCAGCCAAGAACGAGACTCCTACAATGAGCAGTTCTTC
cdr3_aa: CASSQERDSYNEQFF
j_call: TRBJ2-1
d_call: -
v_call: TRBV4-2
clone_size: -

cdr3_nt: TGCAGCGTTACAGGGCCACAAGCAACTAATGAAAAACTGTTTTTT
cdr3_aa: CSVTGPQATNEKLFF
j_call: TRBJ1-4
d_call: -
v_call: TRBV29-1
clone_size: -

cdr3_nt: TGTGCCAGCAGCGTAAAGCCCGCGGGATACAATGAGCAGTTCTTC
cdr3_aa: CASSVKPAGYNEQFF
j_call: TRBJ2-1
d_call: -
v_call: TRBV9
clone_size: -

cdr3_nt: TGTGCCACCAGTGTTGAGGGTCAGGGTGTGTACCAAGAGACCCAGTACTTC
cdr3_aa: CATSVEGQGVYQETQYF
j_call: TRBJ2-5
d_call: -
v_call: TRBV24-1
clone_size: -

cdr3_nt: TGTGCCAGCATTAAAGGGGTACGCTCTGGAAACACCATATATTTT
cdr3_aa: CASIKGVRSGNTIYF
j_call: TRBJ1-3
d_call: -
v_call: TRBV13
clone_size: -

cdr3_nt: TGTGCCAGCAGCATCGATAACAGGGGAATTTATGGCTACACCTTC
cdr3_aa: CASSIDNRGIYGYTF
j_call: TRBJ1-2
d_call: TRBD1
v_call: TRBV7-2
clone_size: once